This T cell receptor (beta chain) was retrieved from a study of CD8 T cells in ankylosing spondylitis. Generation of TCR beta libraries employed quantitative 5'-RACE incorporating molecular barcodes. TCRdb redid the calling of the 5' RACE reads with MiXCR, one entry per CDR3 protein. Of 330,000 or so distinct CDR3 sequences in the sample, 8% were seen once. Overall study results and limits: Earlier work had already found some motif variants in reactive arthritis synovial fluid and blood. Among TCR beta sequences, a motif of several highly homologous variants appeared characteristic of ankylosing spondylitis blood. Within matched ankylosing spondylitis synovial fluid, disease-linked clones were reportedly significantly enriched.

Germline V CDR1 and CDR2: LGHDT, YNNKEL (reference sequence). The V end lost 4 bases, the J end lost 4 bases, and 13 bases lay between the germline ends. The CDR3 has 14 residues. With regard to this clonotype: Its antigen is currently unknown.

The J gene is TRBJ1-1, the V gene TRBV3-1; possibly TRBD1 for D (6 bases). Sequenced sample: blood, either unsorted or a sorted T cell fraction (not recorded which). The source of this sequence is a male donor with ankylosing spondylitis. The CDR3 spells CASSPGTIGTEAFF. CDR3 sequence (DNA): TGTGCCAGCAGCCCCGGGACAATCGGCACTGAAGCTTTCTTT.